The 24 T cell receptor beta chains in this list originate from one sample, sequenced in a study of T cells after somatic rescue of genetic block. Here immunoSEQ multiplex PCR was the method, and the copy in TCRdb shows in-frame clones only, minus some. The sample contains tens of thousands of clones, roughly 90% of which appear only once. Specimen: peripheral blood mononuclear cells (PBMCs). The source is a man in his thirties or forties.

This chain joins TRBV28 and TRBJ2-1, with TRBD2 identical over 7 bases. V shed 7 bases and J 9 bases; nucleotides not matched to a gene: 9. Germline V CDR1 and CDR2: MDHEN, SYDVKM. This CDR3 spans 13 amino acids. In DNA form, the CDR3 reads TGTGCCAGCACCTTAGGGAGGGGAGGTGAGCAGTTCTTC. This translates into CASTLGRGGEQFF.

The chain carries TRBV7-9 and TRBJ2-1; no reliable D call. In germline, CDR1 is SEHNR, CDR2 FQNEAQ (reference sequence). This CDR3 is 13 amino acids long. V lost 6 bases, J lost 12 bases, and 18 bases lay in between. The CDR3, as DNA: TGTGCCAGCAGTCGAAGAGACCCGACGGGGCAGTTCTTC. Its translation is CASSRRDPTGQFF.

The CDR3 loop reads CASSFLAGGLETQYF. Written as DNA, the CDR3 is TGTGCCAGCAGCTTTCTAGCGGGAGGGCTGGAGACCCAGTACTTC. This chain uses TRBV13 with TRBJ2-5; 12 bases align to TRBD2. V shed 3 bases and J 5 bases; nucleotides not matched to a gene: 4. This CDR3 is built from 15 residues. Germline lookup yields CDR1 PRHDT and CDR2 FYEKMQ (reference sequence).

The genes are TRBV6-5 and TRBJ2-7; D is possibly TRBD1 (5 bases). The germline gives CDR1 MNHEY, CDR2 SVGAGI. The CDR3 spans 12 residues. V was cut by 10 bases and J by 4 bases, with 14 bases left in between. The CDR3 nucleotides read TGTGCCATCAAGGGTCCAGGGTACGAGCAGTACTTC. This gives the protein CAIKGPGYEQYF.

V usage is TRBV4-1 and J usage is TRBJ1-6; no clear D. Germline CDR1 reads MGHRA; CDR2 reads YSYEKL. Trimming pared 0 bases from V and 8 bases from J, leaving 8 bases between. CDR3 length equals 14 residues. The CDR3: CASSQDGGYSPLHF. CDR3 nucleotide sequence: TGCGCCAGCAGCCAAGATGGAGGGTATTCACCCCTCCACTTT.

The J gene is TRBJ2-7, the V gene TRBV5-1; D is perhaps TRBD1 or TRBD2 (5 bases each). The CDR3 contains 14 residues. The V gene lost 0 bases and the J gene lost 3 bases, with 10 bases spanning the gap. CDR1 is SGHRS and CDR2 is YFSETQ in the germline V gene. The CDR3 DNA sequence: TGCGCCAGCAGCTTGGAGGGGACCGGCTACGAGCAGTACTTC. The encoded protein is CASSLEGTGYEQYF.

This sequence joins TRBV19 and TRBJ2-7; tentative D call: TRBD1 (6 bases). The CDR3 totals 15 residues. The germline V and J ends were trimmed by 3 bases and 1 base, with 13 bases remaining between them. Per the germline V gene, CDR1 is LNHDA and CDR2 is SQIVND (reference sequence). CDR3 DNA sequence: TGTGCCAGTAGTATCTCGACAGGTCTATCCTACGAGCAGTACTTC. Translated: CASSISTGLSYEQYF.

V usage is TRBV7-9 and J usage is TRBJ2-5, with TRBD1 identical over 11 bases. CDR3 length equals 14 residues. CDR1 and CDR2 from the germline V gene are SEHNR and FQNEAQ (reference sequence). Trimming took 5 bases from V and 4 from J; bases not matched to a gene: 3. CDR3 in amino acids: CASSAGTGGETQYF. In nucleotides, the CDR3 is TGTGCCAGCAGCGCAGGGACAGGGGGAGAGACCCAGTACTTC.

The chain joins TRBV11-2 to TRBJ2-7; D gene unclear. Between the trimmed V and J ends, which lost 5 bases and 2 bases, there was a span of 16 bases. CDR3 length: 15 amino acids. The germline CDR1 and CDR2 sequences are SGHAT and FQNNGV. This chain's CDR3 is CASSPALLAPYEQYF. The CDR3, as DNA: TGTGCCAGCAGCCCAGCATTACTTGCACCCTACGAGCAGTACTTC.

J is TRBJ2-5 and V is TRBV19; the match to TRBD2 covers 16 bases. This CDR3 contains 19 residues. With 4 bases clipped from V and 4 bases from J, the junction kept 12 bases outside the gene matches. Germline CDR1 LNHDA, CDR2 SQIVND (reference sequence). The CDR3 is CASSTGSGTSGRAGETQYF. CDR3 coding DNA: TGTGCCAGTAGTACTGGATCCGGGACTAGCGGGAGGGCCGGAGAGACCCAGTACTTC.

The chain couples TRBV19 to TRBJ1-5, with D possibly being TRBD1 (5 bases). Germline values: CDR1 LNHDA, CDR2 SQIVND (reference sequence). The V end was cut by 3 bases, the J end by 4 bases, with 16 bases between. This CDR3 region has 16 residues. The CDR3 here is CASSIQETEINQPQHF. DNA for the CDR3: TGTGCCAGTAGTATTCAGGAGACAGAAATTAATCAGCCCCAGCATTTT.

The rearrangement joins TRBV5-6 to TRBJ2-5; no firm D call. Judging by the DNA end, TRBJ2-7 fits better; the J call may be wrong. This CDR3 has 14 amino acids. Germline CDR1 SGHDT, CDR2 YYEEEE. CDR3 coding DNA: TGTGCCAGCAGCTTGGGCCACAGCTCCTACGAGCAGTACTTC. It is translated as CASSLGHSSYEQYF.

The CDR3 loop is CASTPGTSGYEQYF. DNA of the CDR3: TGCGCCAGCACCCCCGGGACTAGTGGGTACGAGCAGTACTTC. The genes are TRBV5-1 and TRBJ2-7; TRBD2 matches at 8 bases. V lost 6 bases and J lost 4; bases outside the gene matches: 9. The CDR3 is 14 amino acids. CDR1 and CDR2 (germline): SGHRS, YFSETQ. Looking up the rest from reference TRBV5-1 and TRBJ2-7 gives the full variable domain: KAGVTQTPRYLIKTRGQQVTLSCSPISGHRSVSWYQQTPGQGLQFLFEYFSETQRNKGNFPGRFSGRQFSNSRSEMNVSTLELGDSALYLCASTPGTSGYEQYFGPGTRLTVT.

The chain combines TRBV27 with TRBJ1-5; tentative D call: TRBD1 (5 bases). This CDR3 region has 17 residues. Trimming took 1 base from V and 0 from J, leaving 13 bases between them. Germline CDR1 and CDR2: MNHEY and SMNVEV (reference sequence). The CDR3 DNA sequence: TGTGCCAGCAGTTTATACACAGGACCTTATAGCAATCAGCCCCAGCATTTT. This encodes CASSLYTGPYSNQPQHF.

This chain uses TRBV18 with TRBJ1-1; 7 nucleotides agree with TRBD1. The CDR3 totals 13 residues. Germline V CDR1 and CDR2: KGHSH, LQKENI. The trim removed 6 bases at V and 3 bases at J, leaving 4 bases unmatched. CDR3 nucleotide sequence: TGTGCCAGCTCGGGGGACAGCTACACTGAAGCTTTCTTT. Protein: CASSGDSYTEAFF.

The rearrangement links TRBV2 to TRBJ1-4; 9 nucleotides match TRBD1. The CDR3 spans 18 residues. V trimming: 6 bases; J trimming: 6 bases; junction bases outside the gene matches: 17. Looked up from germline, CDR1 is SNHLY and CDR2 is FYNNEI. The CDR3 nucleotides are TGTGCCAGCAGACTTGGACAGGGGCTGAGGAAGGATGATGAAAAACTGTTTTTT. Protein product: CASRLGQGLRKDDEKLFF.

The count of this clone is one. The genes are TRBV5-1 and TRBJ2-7; D may correspond to TRBD1 or TRBD2 (6 bases each). Trimming removed 0 bases from V and 5 bases from J, with 12 bases in between. The CDR3 has 14 amino acids. The germline V gene encodes CDR1 SGHRS and CDR2 YFSETQ. The CDR3 DNA is TGCGCCAGCAGCTTGGAGAACAGGGAGGACGAGCAGTACTTC. Its protein is CASSLENREDEQYF.

The CDR3 spells CASSQDLVSGGRSSYNEQFF. The CDR3 nucleotides read TGTGCCAGCAGCCAAGATTTGGTCTCGGGCGGGAGGAGCTCCTACAATGAGCAGTTCTTC. The V and J genes are TRBV14 and TRBJ2-1; 8 nucleotides match TRBD2. The length of the CDR3 is 20 residues. With V trimmed by 0 bases and J by 0 bases, 13 bases remained unmatched. Germline loops: CDR1 SGHDN, CDR2 FVKESK.

The V gene is TRBV11-3, the J gene TRBJ2-3, with D tentatively TRBD2 (6 bases). Between the trimmed V and J ends, which lost 6 bases and 0 bases, there was a span of 16 bases. The germline V gene encodes CDR1 SGHNT and CDR2 YENEEA. The CDR3 runs to 16 residues. The CDR3 region is CASSQGGGISTDTQYF. CDR3 DNA: TGTGCCAGCAGTCAGGGTGGCGGGATTAGCACAGATACGCAGTATTTT.

This clone was seen just once. The V gene is TRBV18, the J gene TRBJ1-4; TRBD1 matches 12 bases. With 2 bases clipped from V and 5 bases from J, the junction kept 6 bases outside the gene matches. The V gene's germline CDR1 is KGHSH and CDR2 LQKENI. The CDR3 runs to 17 residues. In nucleotides, the CDR3 is TGTGCCAGCTCACCAAGGGACAGGGGGCGGAGAAATGAAAAACTGTTTTTT. Translating gives CASSPRDRGRRNEKLFF. The whole variable domain, remainder taken from reference TRBV18 and TRBJ1-4, is NAGVMQNPRHLVRRRGQEARLRCSPMKGHSHVYWYRQLPEEGLKFMVYLQKENIIDESGMPKERFSAEFPKEGPSILRIQQVVRGDSAAYFCASSPRDRGRRNEKLFFGSGTQLSVL.

As regards this clone: The germline gene is not matched at one end of the junction; a read error may be the cause. The chain is built from TRBV19 and TRBJ1-1, with D unresolved. The germline gives CDR1 LNHDA, CDR2 SQIVND (reference sequence). The CDR3 extends over 15 amino acids. The CDR3 reads CASSLDTGSNTEAFF. CDR3 nucleotide sequence: TGTGCCAGTAGTTTAGATACGGGGTCGAACACTGAAGCTTTCTTT.

The V call is TRBV5-1, the J call TRBJ2-1, with 11 bases fitting TRBD1. The CDR3 sequence is 19 residues long. Per the germline V gene, CDR1 is SGHRS and CDR2 is YFSETQ. The V and J ends lost 0 bases and 5 bases, in that order; junction bases with no gene match: 13. This CDR3 reads CASSLAWWEGQGVNNEQFF. In DNA form, the CDR3 reads TGCGCCAGCAGCTTGGCTTGGTGGGAGGGACAGGGGGTGAACAATGAGCAGTTCTTC.

The chain joins TRBV15 to TRBJ1-1, with 9 bases aligning to TRBD1. The trim removed 5 bases at V and 2 bases at J, leaving 9 bases unmatched. Germline V lookup: CDR1 LNHNV, CDR2 YYDKDF (reference sequence). The CDR3 extends over 16 amino acids. The CDR3 here is CATSPPGQGSNTEAFF. In DNA form, the CDR3 reads TGTGCCACCAGCCCTCCGGGACAGGGCTCAAACACTGAAGCTTTCTTT.

The chain has TRBV4-2 and TRBJ1-5; D not certain. Germline V CDR1 and CDR2: LGHNA, YNFKEQ. This CDR3 is built from 15 residues. Trimming stripped 0 bases from V and 2 bases from J, with 8 bases between. In DNA, the CDR3 is TGTGCCAGCAGCCAAGAAGACACCCGCAATCAGCCCCAGCATTTT. It yields the protein CASSQEDTRNQPQHF.